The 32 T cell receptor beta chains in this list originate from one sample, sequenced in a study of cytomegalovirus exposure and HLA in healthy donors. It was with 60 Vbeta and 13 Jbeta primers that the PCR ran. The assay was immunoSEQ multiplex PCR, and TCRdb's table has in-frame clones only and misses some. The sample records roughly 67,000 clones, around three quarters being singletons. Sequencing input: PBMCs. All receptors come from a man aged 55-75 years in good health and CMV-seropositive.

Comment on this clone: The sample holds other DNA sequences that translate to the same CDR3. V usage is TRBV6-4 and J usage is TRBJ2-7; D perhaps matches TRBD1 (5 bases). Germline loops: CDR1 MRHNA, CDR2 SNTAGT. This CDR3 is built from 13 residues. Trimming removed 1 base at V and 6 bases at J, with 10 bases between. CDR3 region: CASSDFQGAEQYF. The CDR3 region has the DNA TGTGCCAGCAGTGACTTTCAGGGTGCCGAGCAGTACTTC.

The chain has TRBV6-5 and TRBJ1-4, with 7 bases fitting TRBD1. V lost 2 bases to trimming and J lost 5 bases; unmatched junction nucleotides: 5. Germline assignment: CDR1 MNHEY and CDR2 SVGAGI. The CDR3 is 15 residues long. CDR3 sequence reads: CASSYDRVTNEKLFF. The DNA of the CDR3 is TGTGCCAGCAGTTACGACAGGGTTACAAATGAAAAACTGTTTTTT.

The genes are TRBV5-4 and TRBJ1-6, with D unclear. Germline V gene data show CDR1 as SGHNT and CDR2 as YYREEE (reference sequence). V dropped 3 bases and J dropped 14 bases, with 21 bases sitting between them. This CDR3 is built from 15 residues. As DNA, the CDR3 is TGTGCCAGCAGCTCGCCGACCCTAGGTTCAAGGACCCTCCACTTT. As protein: CASSSPTLGSRTLHF.

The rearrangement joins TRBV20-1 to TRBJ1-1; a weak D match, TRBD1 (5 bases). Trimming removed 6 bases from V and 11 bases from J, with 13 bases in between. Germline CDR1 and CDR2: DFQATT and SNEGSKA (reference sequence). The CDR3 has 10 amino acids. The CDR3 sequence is CSALQVWAFF. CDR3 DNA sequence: TGCAGTGCCCTACAGGTTTGGGCTTTCTTT.

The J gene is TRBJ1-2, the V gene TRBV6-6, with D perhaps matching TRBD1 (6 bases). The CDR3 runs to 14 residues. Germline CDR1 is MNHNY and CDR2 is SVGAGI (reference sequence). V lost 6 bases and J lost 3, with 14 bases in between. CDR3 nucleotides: TGTGCCAGCAGGTCCAGACAGGAAGACTATGGCTACACCTTC. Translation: CASRSRQEDYGYTF.

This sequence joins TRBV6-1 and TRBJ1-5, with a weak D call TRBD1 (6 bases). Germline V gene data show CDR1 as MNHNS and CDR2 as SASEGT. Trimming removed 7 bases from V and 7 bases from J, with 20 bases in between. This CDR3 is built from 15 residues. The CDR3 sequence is CASILGQSVSQPQHF. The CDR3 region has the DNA TGTGCCAGCATTCTAGGACAGAGCGTATCCCAGCCCCAGCATTTT.

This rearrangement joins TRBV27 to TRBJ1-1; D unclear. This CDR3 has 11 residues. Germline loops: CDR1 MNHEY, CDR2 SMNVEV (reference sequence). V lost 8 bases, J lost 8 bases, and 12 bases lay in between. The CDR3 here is CASSSEGEAFF. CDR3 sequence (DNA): TGTGCCAGCTCCTCAGAGGGAGAAGCTTTCTTT.

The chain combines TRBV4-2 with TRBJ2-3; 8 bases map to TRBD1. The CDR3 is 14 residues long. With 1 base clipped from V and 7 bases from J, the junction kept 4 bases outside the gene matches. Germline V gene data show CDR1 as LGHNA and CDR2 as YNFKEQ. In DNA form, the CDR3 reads TGTGCCAGCAGCCAAGCCGACAGGGGTAATACGCAGTATTTT. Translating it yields CASSQADRGNTQYF.

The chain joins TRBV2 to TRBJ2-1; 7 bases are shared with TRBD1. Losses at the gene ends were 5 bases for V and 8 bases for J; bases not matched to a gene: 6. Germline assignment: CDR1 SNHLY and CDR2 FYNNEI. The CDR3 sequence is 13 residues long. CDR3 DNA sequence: TGTGCCAGCAGTCCCAGGGGGTGGGATGAGCAGTTCTTC. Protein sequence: CASSPRGWDEQFF.

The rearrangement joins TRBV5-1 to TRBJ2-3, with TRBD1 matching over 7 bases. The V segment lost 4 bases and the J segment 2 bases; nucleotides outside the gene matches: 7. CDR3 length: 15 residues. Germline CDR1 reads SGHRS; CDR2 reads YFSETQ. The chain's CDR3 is CASSIGQAYTDTQYF. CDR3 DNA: TGCGCCAGCAGCATCGGACAGGCCTACACAGATACGCAGTATTTT.

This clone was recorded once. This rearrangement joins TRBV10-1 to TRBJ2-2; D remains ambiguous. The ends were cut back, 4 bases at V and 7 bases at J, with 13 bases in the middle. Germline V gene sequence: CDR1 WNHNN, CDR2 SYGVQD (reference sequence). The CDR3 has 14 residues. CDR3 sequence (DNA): TGCGCCAGCAGTGCCGGGTCGACGGGCGGGGAGCTGTTTTTT. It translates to CASSAGSTGGELFF.

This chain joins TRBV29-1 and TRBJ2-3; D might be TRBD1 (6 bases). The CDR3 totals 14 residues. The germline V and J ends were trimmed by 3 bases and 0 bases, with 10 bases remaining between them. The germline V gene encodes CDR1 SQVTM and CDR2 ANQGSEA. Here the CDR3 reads CSVETGPSTDTQYF. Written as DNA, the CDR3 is TGCAGCGTTGAGACAGGACCTAGCACAGATACGCAGTATTTT.

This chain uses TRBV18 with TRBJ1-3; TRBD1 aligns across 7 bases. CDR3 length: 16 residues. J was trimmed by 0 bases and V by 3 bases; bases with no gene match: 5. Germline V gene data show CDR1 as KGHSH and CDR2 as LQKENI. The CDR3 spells CASSPTGSFSGNTIYF. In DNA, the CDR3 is TGTGCCAGCTCACCGACAGGGTCCTTCTCTGGAAACACCATATATTTT.

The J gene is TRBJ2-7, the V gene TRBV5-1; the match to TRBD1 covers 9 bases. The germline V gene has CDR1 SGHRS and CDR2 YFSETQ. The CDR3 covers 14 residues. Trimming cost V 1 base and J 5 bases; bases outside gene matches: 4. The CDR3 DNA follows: TGCGCCAGCAGCTTGTCGAGGACAGGGGACGAGCAGTACTTC. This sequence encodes CASSLSRTGDEQYF.

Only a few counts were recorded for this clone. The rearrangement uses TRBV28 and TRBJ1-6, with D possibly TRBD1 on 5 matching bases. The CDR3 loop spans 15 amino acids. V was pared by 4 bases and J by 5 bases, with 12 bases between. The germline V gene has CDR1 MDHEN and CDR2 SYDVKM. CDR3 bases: TGTGCCAGCAGTTCGGGTCAGGGTGATAATTCACCCCTCCACTTT. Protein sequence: CASSSGQGDNSPLHF.

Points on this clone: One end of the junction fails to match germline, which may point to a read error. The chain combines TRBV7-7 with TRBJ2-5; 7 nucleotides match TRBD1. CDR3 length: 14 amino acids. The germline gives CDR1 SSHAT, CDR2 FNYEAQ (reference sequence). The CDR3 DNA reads TGTGCTAGCAGCCCCACAGGGGTCGGGGAGACCCAGTACTTC. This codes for CASSPTGVGETQYF.

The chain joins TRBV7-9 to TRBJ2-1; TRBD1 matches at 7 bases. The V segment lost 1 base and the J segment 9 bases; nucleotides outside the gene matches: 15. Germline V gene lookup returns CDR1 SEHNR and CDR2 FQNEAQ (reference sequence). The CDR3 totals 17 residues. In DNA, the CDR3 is TGTGCCAGCAGCTTAGGTAGGGGGCTCTTAACGTATACTGAGCAGTTCTTC. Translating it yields CASSLGRGLLTYTEQFF.

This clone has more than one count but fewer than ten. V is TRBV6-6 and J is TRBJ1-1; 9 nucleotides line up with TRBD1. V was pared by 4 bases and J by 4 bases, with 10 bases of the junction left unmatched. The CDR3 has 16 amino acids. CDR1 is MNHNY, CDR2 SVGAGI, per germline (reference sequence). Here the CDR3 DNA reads TGTGCCAGCAGTTTCACCGGGACAGGGTTGAGCACTGAAGCTTTCTTT. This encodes CASSFTGTGLSTEAFF.

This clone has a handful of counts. Here the CDR3 reads CASSSGDYNEQFF. The DNA for the CDR3 is TGTGCCAGCAGCTCCGGGGACTACAATGAGCAGTTCTTC. The V gene is TRBV5-6, the J gene TRBJ2-1; a possible D gene is TRBD2 (5 bases). V dropped 3 bases and J dropped 3 bases, with 7 bases sitting between them. The CDR3 consists of 13 residues. CDR1 and CDR2 (germline): SGHDT, YYEEEE.

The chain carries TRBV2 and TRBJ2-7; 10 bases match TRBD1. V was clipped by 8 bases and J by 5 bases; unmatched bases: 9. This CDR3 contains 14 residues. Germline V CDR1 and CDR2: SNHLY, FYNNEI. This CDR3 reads CASLRGQGSHEQYF. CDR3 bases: TGTGCCAGCCTCCGGGGACAGGGGTCCCACGAGCAGTACTTC.

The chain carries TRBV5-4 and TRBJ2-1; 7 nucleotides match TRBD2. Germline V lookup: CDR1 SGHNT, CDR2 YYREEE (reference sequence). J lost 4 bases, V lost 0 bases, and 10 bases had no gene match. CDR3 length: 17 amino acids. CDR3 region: CASSLGSGGQLYNEQFF. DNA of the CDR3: TGTGCCAGCAGCTTGGGATCGGGAGGCCAACTATACAATGAGCAGTTCTTC.

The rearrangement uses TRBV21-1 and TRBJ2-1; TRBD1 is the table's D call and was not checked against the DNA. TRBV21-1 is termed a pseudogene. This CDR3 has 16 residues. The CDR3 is CASSNEAGVADNEQFF. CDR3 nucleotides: TGTGCCAGCAGCAACGAAGCAGGGGTGGCGGACAATGAGCAGTTCTTC.

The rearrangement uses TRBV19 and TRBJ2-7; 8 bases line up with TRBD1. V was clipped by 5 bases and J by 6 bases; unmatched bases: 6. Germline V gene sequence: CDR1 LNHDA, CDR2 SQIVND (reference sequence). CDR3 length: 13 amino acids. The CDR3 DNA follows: TGTGCCAGTAGTGCTGGGACAGGCCCCGAGCAGTACTTC. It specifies CASSAGTGPEQYF.

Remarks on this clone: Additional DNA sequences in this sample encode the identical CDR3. CDR3 DNA: TGTGCCAGCAGTTTAGCAGGGACAGGGGATCAGCATTTT. Translated: CASSLAGTGDQHF. The chain links TRBV27 to TRBJ1-5, with 10 bases identical to TRBD1. The germline V gene encodes CDR1 MNHEY and CDR2 SMNVEV (reference sequence). V trimming: 2 bases; J trimming: 13 bases; junction bases outside the gene matches: 5. The CDR3 length is 13 residues.

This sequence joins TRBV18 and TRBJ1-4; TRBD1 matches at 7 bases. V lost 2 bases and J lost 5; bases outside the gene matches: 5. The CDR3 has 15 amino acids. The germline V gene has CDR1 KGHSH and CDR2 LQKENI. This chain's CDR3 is CASSPLGQTNEKLFF. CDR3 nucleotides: TGTGCCAGCTCACCATTGGGACAGACCAATGAAAAACTGTTTTTT.

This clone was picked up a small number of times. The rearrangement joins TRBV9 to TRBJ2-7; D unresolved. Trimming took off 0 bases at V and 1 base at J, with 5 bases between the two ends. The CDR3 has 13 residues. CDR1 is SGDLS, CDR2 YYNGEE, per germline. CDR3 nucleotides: TGTGCCAGCAGCGTAGGTCTATCCTACGAGCAGTACTTC. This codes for CASSVGLSYEQYF.

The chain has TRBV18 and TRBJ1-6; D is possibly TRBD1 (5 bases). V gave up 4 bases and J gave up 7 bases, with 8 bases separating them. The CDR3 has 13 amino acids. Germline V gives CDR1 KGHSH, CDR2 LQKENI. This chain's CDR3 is CASSQGANSPLHF. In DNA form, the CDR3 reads TGTGCCAGCTCACAAGGGGCCAATTCACCCCTCCACTTT.

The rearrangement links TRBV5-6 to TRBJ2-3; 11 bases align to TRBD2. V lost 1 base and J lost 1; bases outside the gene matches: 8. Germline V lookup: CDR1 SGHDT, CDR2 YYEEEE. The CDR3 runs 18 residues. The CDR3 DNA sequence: TGTGCCAGCAGCTTGAGGTATACTAGCGGGGGACGCACAGATACGCAGTATTTT. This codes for CASSLRYTSGGRTDTQYF.

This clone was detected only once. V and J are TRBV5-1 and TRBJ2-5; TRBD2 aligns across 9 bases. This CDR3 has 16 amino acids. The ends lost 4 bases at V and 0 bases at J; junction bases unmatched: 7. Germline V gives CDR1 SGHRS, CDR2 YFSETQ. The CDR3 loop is CASSPKASGNQETQYF. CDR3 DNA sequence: TGCGCCAGCAGCCCGAAGGCTAGCGGGAACCAAGAGACCCAGTACTTC.

CDR3 loop: CASSWGGGNQPQHF. The CDR3 DNA reads TGTGCCAGCAGCTGGGGAGGGGGCAATCAGCCCCAGCATTTT. The V and J genes are TRBV9 and TRBJ1-5, with D maybe TRBD1 (5 bases). Germline V gene lookup returns CDR1 SGDLS and CDR2 YYNGEE. V lost 4 bases to trimming and J lost 2 bases, with 10 bases between them. CDR3 length equals 14 residues.

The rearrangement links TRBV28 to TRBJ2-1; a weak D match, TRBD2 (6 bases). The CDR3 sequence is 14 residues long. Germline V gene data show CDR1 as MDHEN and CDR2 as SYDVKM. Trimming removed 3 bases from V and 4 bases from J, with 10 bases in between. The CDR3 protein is CASSFRAGYNEQFF. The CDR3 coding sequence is TGTGCCAGCAGTTTCCGAGCGGGTTACAATGAGCAGTTCTTC.

DNA for the CDR3: TGCGCCAGCAGCTTGTTACTAGCGGGGCCCTACAATGAGCAGTTCTTC. The encoded protein is CASSLLLAGPYNEQFF. The V gene is TRBV5-1, the J gene TRBJ2-1, with 10 bases that match TRBD2. The J segment lost 2 bases and the V segment lost 1 base, leaving 3 bases of the junction unmatched. This CDR3 is 16 amino acids long. From germline, CDR1 is SGHRS and CDR2 YFSETQ.